This passage covers 4 T cell receptor beta chains from one sample sequenced in a study of blood T cell repertoires in COVID-19. The data were produced by immunoSEQ multiplex PCR, yet TCRdb's version contains in-frame clones alone and is incomplete. The sample has 150,000 to 200,000 clones, roughly 89% seen once; the top ten hold roughly 3.9%. The sequenced sample was peripheral blood. The receptors originated from a man aged 18-30 years with active or convalescent COVID-19.

The V gene is TRBV2, the J gene TRBJ2-5, with D perhaps TRBD1 (5 bases). V was trimmed by 5 bases and J by 3 bases, leaving 13 bases between them. CDR3 length: 14 residues. Germline V CDR1 and CDR2: SNHLY, FYNNEI. CDR3 loop: CASSPPDRKETQYF. In DNA, the CDR3 is TGTGCCAGCAGTCCGCCCGACAGAAAAGAGACCCAGTACTTC.

The chain joins TRBV19 to TRBJ2-5; 8 bases fit TRBD2. Per the germline V gene, CDR1 is LNHDA and CDR2 is SQIVND (reference sequence). Trimming at V came to 3 bases and at J to 5 bases, leaving 2 bases not matched to a gene. The CDR3 is 13 amino acids. The CDR3 nucleotides are TGTGCCAGTAGTATGGGACTAGGGGAGACCCAGTACTTC. Protein sequence: CASSMGLGETQYF.

The chain joins TRBV6-5 to TRBJ1-2, with 7 bases aligning to TRBD1. Germline CDR1 reads MNHEY; CDR2 reads SVGAGI. This CDR3 spans 14 amino acids. V gave up 6 bases and J gave up 7 bases; unmatched junction bases: 11. CDR3 residues: CASRDRAYSGGYTF. CDR3 DNA: TGTGCCAGCAGAGACAGGGCCTATTCGGGTGGCTACACCTTC.

The chain joins TRBV2 to TRBJ2-3; 16 nucleotides agree with TRBD2. The CDR3 runs 17 residues. Germline CDR1 is SNHLY and CDR2 is FYNNEI. V gave up 7 bases and J gave up 3 bases; unmatched junction bases: 7. The CDR3 sequence: CASIGTSGGAETDTQYF. CDR3 in DNA: TGTGCCAGCATTGGGACTAGCGGGGGGGCCGAGACAGATACGCAGTATTTT. Full variable domain (remainder filled in from reference TRBV2 and TRBJ2-3): EPEVTQTPSHQVTQMGQEVILRCVPISNHLYFYWYRQILGQKVEFLVSFYNNEISEKSEIFDDQFSVERPDGSNFTLKIRSTKLEDSAMYFCASIGTSGGAETDTQYFGPGTRLTVL.